This TCR beta chain was recorded in a study of T-cell reconstitution after alpha-beta-depleted transplantation in children. As it was prepared, the TCRbeta library received unique molecular identifiers. TCRdb recomputed calls from the PCR reads with MiXCR, one row per CDR3 protein. The sample yields some 500,000 distinct CDR3 sequences, roughly 18% seen once. V dropped 5 bases and J dropped 13 bases, with 18 bases sitting between them. This CDR3 is built from 11 residues. CDR1 and CDR2 from the germline V gene are DFQATT and SNEGSKA (reference sequence). This sequence was found in a human donor who donated a stem cell graft to a child with acute lymphoblastic leukemia. This material consisted of PBMCs from the stem cell graft donor, taken from the stem cell graft. The chain is built from TRBV20-1 and TRBJ2-7; perhaps D is TRBD1 or TRBD2 (5 bases each). CDR3 DNA sequence: TGCAGTGCTTTTCCCGGGACCGTGAAATACTTC. This encodes CSAFPGTVKYF.